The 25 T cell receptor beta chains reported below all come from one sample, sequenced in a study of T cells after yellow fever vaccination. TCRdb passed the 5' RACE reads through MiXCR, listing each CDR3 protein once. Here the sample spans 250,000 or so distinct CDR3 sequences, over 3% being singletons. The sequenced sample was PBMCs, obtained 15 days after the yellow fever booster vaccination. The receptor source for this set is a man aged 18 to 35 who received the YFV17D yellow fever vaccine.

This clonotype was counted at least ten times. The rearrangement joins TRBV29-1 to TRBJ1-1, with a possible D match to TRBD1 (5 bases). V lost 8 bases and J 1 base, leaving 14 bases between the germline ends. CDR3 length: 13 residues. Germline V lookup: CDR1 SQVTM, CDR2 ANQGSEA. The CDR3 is CSSRQTQNTEAFF. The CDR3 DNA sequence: TGCAGCTCCCGACAGACCCAGAACACTGAAGCTTTCTTT.

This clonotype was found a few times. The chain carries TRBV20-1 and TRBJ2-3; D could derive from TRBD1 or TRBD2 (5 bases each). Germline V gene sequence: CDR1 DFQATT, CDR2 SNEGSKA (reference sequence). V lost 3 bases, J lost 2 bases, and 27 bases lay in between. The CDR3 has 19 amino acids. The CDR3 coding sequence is TGCAGTGCTAGTATTGTAGACAGTGACTATACTATGGACACAGATACGCAGTATTTT. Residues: CSASIVDSDYTMDTDTQYF.

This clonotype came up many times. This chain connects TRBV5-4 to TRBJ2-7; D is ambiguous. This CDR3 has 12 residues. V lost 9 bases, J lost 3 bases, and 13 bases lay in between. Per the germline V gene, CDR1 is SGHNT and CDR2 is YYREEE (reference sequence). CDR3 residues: CAIETWNYEQYV. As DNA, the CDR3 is TGTGCCATTGAGACCTGGAACTACGAGCAGTACGTC.

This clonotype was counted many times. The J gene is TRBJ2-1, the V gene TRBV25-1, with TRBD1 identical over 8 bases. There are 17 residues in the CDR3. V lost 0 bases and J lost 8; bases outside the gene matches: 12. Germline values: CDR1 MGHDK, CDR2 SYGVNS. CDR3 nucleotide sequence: TGTGCCAGCAGTGAATATATTCGAGACAGGGGTCGGGATGAGCAGTTCTTC. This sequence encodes CASSEYIRDRGRDEQFF.

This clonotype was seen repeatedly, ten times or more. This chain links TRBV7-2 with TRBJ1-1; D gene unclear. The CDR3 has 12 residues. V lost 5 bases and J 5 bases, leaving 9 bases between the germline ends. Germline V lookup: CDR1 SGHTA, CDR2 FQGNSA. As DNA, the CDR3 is TGTGCCAGCAGCCGTACAGTGACTGAAGCTTTCTTT. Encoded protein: CASSRTVTEAFF. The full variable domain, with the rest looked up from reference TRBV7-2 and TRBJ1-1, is GAGVSQSPSNKVTEKGKDVELRCDPISGHTALYWYRQSLGQGLEFLIYFQGNSAPDKSGLPSDRFSAERTGGSVSTLTIQRTQQEDSAVYLCASSRTVTEAFFGQGTRLTVV.

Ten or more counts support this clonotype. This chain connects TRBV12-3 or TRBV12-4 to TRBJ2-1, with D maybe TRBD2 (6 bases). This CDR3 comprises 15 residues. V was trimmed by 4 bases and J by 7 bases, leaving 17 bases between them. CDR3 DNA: TGTGCCAGCAGTTCTCACCCAGCGGGTCGGAATGAGCAGTTCTTC. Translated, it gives CASSSHPAGRNEQFF.

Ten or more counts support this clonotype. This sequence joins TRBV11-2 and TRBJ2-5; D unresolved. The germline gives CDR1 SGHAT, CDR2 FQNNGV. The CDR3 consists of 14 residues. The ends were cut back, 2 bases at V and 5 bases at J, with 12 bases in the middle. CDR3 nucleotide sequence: TGTGCCAGCAGCTTACGGTGGAGTGGGGAGACCCAGTACTTC. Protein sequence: CASSLRWSGETQYF.

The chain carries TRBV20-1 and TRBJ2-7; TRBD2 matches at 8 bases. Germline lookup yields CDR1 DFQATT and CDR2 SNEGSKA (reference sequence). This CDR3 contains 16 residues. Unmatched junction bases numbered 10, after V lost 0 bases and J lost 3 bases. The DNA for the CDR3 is TGCAGTGCTAGAGATGCGGGGGGTCCCCCTAACTACGAGCAGTACTTC. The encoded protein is CSARDAGGPPNYEQYF.

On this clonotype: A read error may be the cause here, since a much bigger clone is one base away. The CDR3 bases are TGTGCCAGCAGTACAGGGGACTATCAGCCCCAGCATTTT. Its translation is CASSTGDYQPQHF. The J gene is TRBJ1-5, the V gene TRBV28; 7 positions agree with TRBD1. CDR3 length equals 13 residues. Germline CDR1 and CDR2: MDHEN and SYDVKM. The ends lost 5 bases at V and 5 bases at J; junction bases unmatched: 3.

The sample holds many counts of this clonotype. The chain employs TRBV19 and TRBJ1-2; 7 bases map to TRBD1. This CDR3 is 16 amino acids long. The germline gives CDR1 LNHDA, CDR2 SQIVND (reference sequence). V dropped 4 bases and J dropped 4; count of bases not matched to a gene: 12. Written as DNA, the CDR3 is TGTGCCAGTAGTACCCAGACAGGGATCCGGATCTATGGCTACACCTTC. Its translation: CASSTQTGIRIYGYTF.

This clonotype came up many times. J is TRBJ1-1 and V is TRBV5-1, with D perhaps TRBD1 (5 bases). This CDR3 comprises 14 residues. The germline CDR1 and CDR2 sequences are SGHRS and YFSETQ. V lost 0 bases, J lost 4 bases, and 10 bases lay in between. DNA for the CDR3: TGCGCCAGCAGCTTGGCCCAGGGAGGCACTGAAGCTTTCTTT. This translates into CASSLAQGGTEAFF.

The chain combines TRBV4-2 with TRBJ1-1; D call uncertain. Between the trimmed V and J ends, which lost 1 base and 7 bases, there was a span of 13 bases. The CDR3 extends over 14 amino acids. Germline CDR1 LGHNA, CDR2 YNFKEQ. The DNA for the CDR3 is TGTGCCAGCAGCCAAGGCAGACCCCACGGTGAAGCTTTCTTT. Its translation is CASSQGRPHGEAFF.

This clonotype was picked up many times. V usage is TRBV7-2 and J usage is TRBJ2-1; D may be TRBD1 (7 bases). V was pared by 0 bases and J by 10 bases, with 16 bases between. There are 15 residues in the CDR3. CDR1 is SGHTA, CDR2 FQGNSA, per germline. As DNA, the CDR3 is TGTGCCAGCAGCTTAGCCCTAGGAGGGGGCGAAGAGCAGTTCTTC. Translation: CASSLALGGGEEQFF. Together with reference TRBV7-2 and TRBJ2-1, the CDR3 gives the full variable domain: GAGVSQSPSNKVTEKGKDVELRCDPISGHTALYWYRQSLGQGLEFLIYFQGNSAPDKSGLPSDRFSAERTGGSVSTLTIQRTQQEDSAVYLCASSLALGGGEEQFFGPGTRLTVL.

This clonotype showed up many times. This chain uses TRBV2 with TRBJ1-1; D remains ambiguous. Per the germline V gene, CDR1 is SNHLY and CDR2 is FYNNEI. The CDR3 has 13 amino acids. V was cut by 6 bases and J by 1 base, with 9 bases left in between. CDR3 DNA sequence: TGTGCCAGCAGCCAACATGAGAACACTGAAGCTTTCTTT. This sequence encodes CASSQHENTEAFF. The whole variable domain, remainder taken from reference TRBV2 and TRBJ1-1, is EPEVTQTPSHQVTQMGQEVILRCVPISNHLYFYWYRQILGQKVEFLVSFYNNEISEKSEIFDDQFSVERPDGSNFTLKIRSTKLEDSAMYFCASSQHENTEAFFGQGTRLTVV.

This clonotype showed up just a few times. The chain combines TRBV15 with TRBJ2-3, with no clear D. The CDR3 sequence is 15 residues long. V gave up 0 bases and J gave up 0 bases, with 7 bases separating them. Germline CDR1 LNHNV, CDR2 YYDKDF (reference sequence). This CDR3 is CATSRDPQSTDTQYF. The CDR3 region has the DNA TGTGCCACCAGCAGAGATCCACAAAGCACAGATACGCAGTATTTT.

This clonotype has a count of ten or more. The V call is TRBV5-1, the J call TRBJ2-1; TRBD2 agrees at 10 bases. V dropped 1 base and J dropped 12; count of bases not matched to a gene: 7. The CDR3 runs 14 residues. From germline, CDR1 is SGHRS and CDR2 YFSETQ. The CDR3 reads CASSLTSGARTQFF. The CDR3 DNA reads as TGCGCCAGCAGCTTGACTAGCGGGGCCCGAACGCAGTTCTTC.

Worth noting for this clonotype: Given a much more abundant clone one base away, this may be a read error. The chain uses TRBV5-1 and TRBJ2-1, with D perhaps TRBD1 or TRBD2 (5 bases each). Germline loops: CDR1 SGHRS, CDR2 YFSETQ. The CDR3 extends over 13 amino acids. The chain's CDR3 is CASGDQLDNEQSF. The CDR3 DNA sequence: TGCGCCAGCGGGGACCAACTGGACAATGAGCAGTCCTTC.

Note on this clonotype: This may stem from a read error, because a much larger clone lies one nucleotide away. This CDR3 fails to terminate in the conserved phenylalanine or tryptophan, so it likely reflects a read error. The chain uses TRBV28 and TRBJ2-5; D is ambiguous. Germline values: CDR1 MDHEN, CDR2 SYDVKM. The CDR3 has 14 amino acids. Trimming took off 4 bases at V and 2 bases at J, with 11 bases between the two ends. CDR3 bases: TGTGCCAGCAGTTCTCCGGCCTTACAAGAGACCCAGTACTGC. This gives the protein CASSSPALQETQYC.

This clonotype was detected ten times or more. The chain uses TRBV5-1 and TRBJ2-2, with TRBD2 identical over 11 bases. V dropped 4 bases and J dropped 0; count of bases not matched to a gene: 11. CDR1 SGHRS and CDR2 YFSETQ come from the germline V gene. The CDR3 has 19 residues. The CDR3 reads CASSKKIAGGRTNTGELFF. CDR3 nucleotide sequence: TGCGCCAGCAGCAAAAAAATAGCGGGGGGGCGGACGAACACCGGGGAGCTGTTTTTT. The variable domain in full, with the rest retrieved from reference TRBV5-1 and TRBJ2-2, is KAGVTQTPRYLIKTRGQQVTLSCSPISGHRSVSWYQQTPGQGLQFLFEYFSETQRNKGNFPGRFSGRQFSNSRSEMNVSTLELGDSALYLCASSKKIAGGRTNTGELFFGEGSRLTVL.

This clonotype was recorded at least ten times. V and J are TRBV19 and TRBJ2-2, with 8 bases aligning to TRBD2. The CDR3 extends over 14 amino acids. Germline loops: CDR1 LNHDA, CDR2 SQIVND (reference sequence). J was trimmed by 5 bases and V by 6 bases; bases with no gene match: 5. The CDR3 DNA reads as TGTGCCAGTAGACTAGCGGTCGGAACCGGGGAGCTGTTTTTT. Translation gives CASRLAVGTGELFF. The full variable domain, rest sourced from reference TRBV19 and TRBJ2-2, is DGGITQSPKYLFRKEGQNVTLSCEQNLNHDAMYWYRQDPGQGLRLIYYSQIVNDFQKGDIAEGYSVSREKKESFPLTVTSAQKNPTAFYLCASRLAVGTGELFFGEGSRLTVL.

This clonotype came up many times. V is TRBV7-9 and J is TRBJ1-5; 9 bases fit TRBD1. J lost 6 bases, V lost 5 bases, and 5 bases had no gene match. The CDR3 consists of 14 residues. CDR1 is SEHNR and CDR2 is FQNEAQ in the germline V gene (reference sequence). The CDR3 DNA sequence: TGTGCCAGCAGCCCAGGGACAGGGAGTCAGCCCCAGCATTTT. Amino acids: CASSPGTGSQPQHF.

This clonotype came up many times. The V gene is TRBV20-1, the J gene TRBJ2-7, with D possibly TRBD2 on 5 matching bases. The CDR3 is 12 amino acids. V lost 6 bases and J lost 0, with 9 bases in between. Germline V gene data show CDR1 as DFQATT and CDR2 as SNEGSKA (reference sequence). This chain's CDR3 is CSAARDSYEQYF. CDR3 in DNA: TGCAGTGCCGCCCGGGACTCCTACGAGCAGTACTTC.

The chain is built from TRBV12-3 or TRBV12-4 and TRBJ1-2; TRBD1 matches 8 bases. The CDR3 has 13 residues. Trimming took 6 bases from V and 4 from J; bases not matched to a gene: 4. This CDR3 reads CASRPTGVYGYTF. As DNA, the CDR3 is TGTGCCAGCAGGCCGACAGGGGTCTATGGCTACACCTTC.

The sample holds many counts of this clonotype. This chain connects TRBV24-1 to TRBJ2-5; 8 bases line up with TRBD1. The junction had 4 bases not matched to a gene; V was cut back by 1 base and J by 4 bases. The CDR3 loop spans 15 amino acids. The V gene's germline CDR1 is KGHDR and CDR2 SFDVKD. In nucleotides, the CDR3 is TGTGCCACCAGTGATTTCGGACAGGGACGAGAGACCCAGTACTTC. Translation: CATSDFGQGRETQYF.

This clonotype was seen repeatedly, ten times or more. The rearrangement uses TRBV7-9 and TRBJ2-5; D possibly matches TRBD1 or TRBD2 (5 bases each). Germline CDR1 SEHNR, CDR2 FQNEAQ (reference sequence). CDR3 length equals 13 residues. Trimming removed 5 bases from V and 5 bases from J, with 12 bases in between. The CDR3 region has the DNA TGTGCCAGCAGCCCCCGGGACGGGGAGACCCAGTACTTC. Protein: CASSPRDGETQYF. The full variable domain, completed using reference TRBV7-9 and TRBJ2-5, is DTGVSQNPRHKITKRGQNVTFRCDPISEHNRLYWYRQTLGQGPEFLTYFQNEAQLEKSRLLSDRFSAERPKGSFSTLEIQRTEQGDSAMYLCASSPRDGETQYFGPGTRLLVL.